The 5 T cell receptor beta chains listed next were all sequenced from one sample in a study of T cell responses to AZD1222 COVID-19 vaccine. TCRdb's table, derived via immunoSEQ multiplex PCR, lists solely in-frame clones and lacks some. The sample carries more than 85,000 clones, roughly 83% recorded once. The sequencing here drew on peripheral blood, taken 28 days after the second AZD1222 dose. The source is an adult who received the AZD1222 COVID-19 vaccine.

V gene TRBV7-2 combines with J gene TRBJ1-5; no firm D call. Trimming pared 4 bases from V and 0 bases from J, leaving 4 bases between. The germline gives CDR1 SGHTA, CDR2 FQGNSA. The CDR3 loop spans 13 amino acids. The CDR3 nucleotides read TGTGCCAGCAGCTGGAATAGCAATCAGCCCCAGCATTTT. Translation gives CASSWNSNQPQHF.

The CDR3 DNA reads TGTGCCAGCCAACCCCGGGCTAGCGGGAGCTCATGGATCTACAATGAGCAGTTCTTC. Its protein product is CASQPRASGSSWIYNEQFF. The rearrangement joins TRBV11-2 to TRBJ2-1, with 10 positions matching TRBD2. The germline V gene has CDR1 SGHAT and CDR2 FQNNGV. The ends lost 8 bases at V and 3 bases at J; junction bases unmatched: 19. The CDR3 is 19 amino acids.

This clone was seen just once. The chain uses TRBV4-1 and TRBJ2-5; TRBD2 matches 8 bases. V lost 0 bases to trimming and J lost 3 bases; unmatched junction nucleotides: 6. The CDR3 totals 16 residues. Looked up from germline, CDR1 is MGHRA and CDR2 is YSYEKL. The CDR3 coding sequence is TGCGCCAGCAGCCAAGACGAGACTAGCGTAGAAGAGACCCAGTACTTC. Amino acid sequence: CASSQDETSVEETQYF.

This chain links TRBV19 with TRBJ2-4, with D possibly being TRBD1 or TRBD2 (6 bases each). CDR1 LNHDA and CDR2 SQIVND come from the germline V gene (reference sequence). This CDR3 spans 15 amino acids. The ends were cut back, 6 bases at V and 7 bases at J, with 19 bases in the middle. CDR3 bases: TGTGCCAGTAGGCAACAGGGACTGAGGGGTAACATTCAGTACTTC. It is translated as CASRQQGLRGNIQYF.

The CDR3 spells CSVGQGLDQPQHF. The CDR3 nucleotides are TGCAGCGTTGGTCAGGGGCTGGATCAGCCCCAGCATTTT. The J gene is TRBJ1-5, the V gene TRBV29-1; D perhaps matches TRBD1 (6 bases). CDR3 size: 13 residues. Germline lookup yields CDR1 SQVTM and CDR2 ANQGSEA. Deletions cut 4 bases from V and 5 bases from J, with 12 bases between.